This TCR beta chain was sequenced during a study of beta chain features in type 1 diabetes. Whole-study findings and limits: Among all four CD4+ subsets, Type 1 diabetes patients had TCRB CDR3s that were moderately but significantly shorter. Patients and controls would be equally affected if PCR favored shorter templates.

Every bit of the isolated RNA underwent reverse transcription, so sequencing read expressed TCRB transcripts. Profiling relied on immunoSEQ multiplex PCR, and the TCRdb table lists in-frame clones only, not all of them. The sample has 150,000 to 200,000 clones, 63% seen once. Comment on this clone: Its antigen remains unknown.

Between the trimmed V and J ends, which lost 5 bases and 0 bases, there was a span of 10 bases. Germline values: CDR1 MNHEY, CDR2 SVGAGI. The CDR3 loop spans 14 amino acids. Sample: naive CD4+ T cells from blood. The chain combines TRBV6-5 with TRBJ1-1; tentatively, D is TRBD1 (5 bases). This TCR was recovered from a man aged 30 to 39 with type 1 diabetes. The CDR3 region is CASSQTAMNTEAFF. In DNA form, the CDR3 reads TGTGCCAGCAGTCAGACAGCTATGAACACTGAAGCTTTCTTT.